The clone carrying this TCR beta chain was detected a few times. A minimum of 6 million PBMCs was isolated per sample. These data come from a study of blood T cells in healthy people across ages. Primed by a sample-barcoded 5' primer and a J-beta primer mix, a second PCR proceeded for 7 to 11 cycles. Every cDNA molecule carried a tag from a template-switch adaptor bearing 12 random nucleotides. TCRdb recomputed calls from the 5' RACE reads with MiXCR, one row per CDR3 protein. The table has 600,000 to 900,000 distinct CDR3 sequences, around a quarter seen once. Trimming stripped 2 bases from V and 4 bases from J, with 11 bases between. Per germline, CDR1 MNHEY and CDR2 SVGAGI. The CDR3 sequence is 14 residues long. The sample was also linked to a second study, of T cells of mothers and their children. That source notes: Random nucleotides (2-4) and sample barcodes were added by the M1S primer used in the second PCR. In related and unrelated pairs alike, thymic selection shapes TCR recombination output, with inherited differences minor.

Sample: blood. This sequence joins TRBV6-5 and TRBJ1-2, with unresolved D. The sequence was obtained from a boy younger than 18 in good health. The CDR3: CASSYGRAGYGYTF. The CDR3 DNA sequence: TGTGCCAGCAGTTACGGTAGGGCTGGCTATGGCTACACCTTC.